Following are 22 T cell receptor beta chains from one sample sequenced in a study of blood T cell repertoires in COVID-19 (dated by TCRdb to about 2020). The library was built by means of the immunoSEQ multiplex PCR assay. Drawn from immuneACCESS, this table holds only the in-frame rearrangements with V and J called that TCRdb kept. Clones are partly lost; checked studies trace under half to an unresolved V gene and leave the rest unexplained. The sample has roughly 47,000 clones on record, approximately 88% of them singletons. Roughly 7.4% of the sample comes from the top ten. The sample comprised peripheral blood. The receptors here all came from a man between 45 and 60 years old with acute or convalescent COVID-19.

This clone was observed a few times. The chain recombines TRBV5-5 with TRBJ1-4, with unresolved D. Trimming took 0 bases from V and 5 from J, leaving 11 bases between them. The germline V gene has CDR1 SGHKS and CDR2 YYEKEE (reference sequence). The CDR3 contains 15 residues. In DNA form, the CDR3 reads TGTGCCAGCAGCTTGGATGCCAGAACAAATGAAAAACTGTTTTTT. It is translated as CASSLDARTNEKLFF.

The chain carries TRBV7-2 and TRBJ1-6, with a weak D call TRBD1 (5 bases). The ends were cut back, 4 bases at V and 8 bases at J, with 12 bases in the middle. The CDR3 runs 14 residues. The V gene's germline CDR1 is SGHTA and CDR2 FQGNSA. Here the CDR3 DNA reads TGTGCCAGCAGCTCAAATTGGGGGGATTCACCCCTCCACTTT. Its protein product is CASSSNWGDSPLHF.

The chain is built from TRBV3-1 (or the pseudogene TRBV3-2) and TRBJ1-1; D ambiguous. Germline V gives CDR1 LGHDT, CDR2 YNNKEL (reference sequence). Trimming left V 4 bases short and J 0 bases short, with 3 bases between. The CDR3 contains 12 residues. CDR3 sequence (DNA): TGTGCCAGCAGCCTTATGAACACTGAAGCTTTCTTT. This codes for CASSLMNTEAFF.

The genes are TRBV6-6 and TRBJ1-4, with 7 positions matching TRBD1. J gave up 1 base and V 2 bases, and 1 base lay outside the gene matches. Germline assignment: CDR1 MNHNY and CDR2 SVGAGI (reference sequence). The CDR3 spans 15 residues. DNA of the CDR3: TGTGCCAGCAGTTACGGGACAGAAACTAATGAAAAACTGTTTTTT. Translated, it gives CASSYGTETNEKLFF.

The chain employs TRBV19 and TRBJ1-1, with 8 bases fitting TRBD1. V lost 5 bases, J lost 2 bases, and 1 base stayed unmatched. The germline V gene has CDR1 LNHDA and CDR2 SQIVND (reference sequence). The CDR3 is 13 amino acids. The CDR3 DNA reads as TGTGCCAGTAGTCAGGGGGCAAACACTGAAGCTTTCTTT. Encoded protein: CASSQGANTEAFF.

The genes are TRBV5-1 and TRBJ2-1; D perhaps matches TRBD2 (5 bases). The CDR3 contains 17 residues. Per the germline V gene, CDR1 is SGHRS and CDR2 is YFSETQ. Between the trimmed V and J ends, which lost 1 base and 7 bases, there was a span of 21 bases. This chain's CDR3 is CASSLRYSAGPANEQFF. The CDR3 coding sequence is TGCGCCAGCAGCTTGAGGTATAGCGCAGGTCCGGCTAATGAGCAGTTCTTC. Drawing the rest from reference TRBV5-1 and TRBJ2-1, the complete variable domain is KAGVTQTPRYLIKTRGQQVTLSCSPISGHRSVSWYQQTPGQGLQFLFEYFSETQRNKGNFPGRFSGRQFSNSRSEMNVSTLELGDSALYLCASSLRYSAGPANEQFFGPGTRLTVL.

By share, this clone counts as medium-sized (0.01 to 0.1%). The chain employs TRBV10-3 and TRBJ1-2; 8 bases are shared with TRBD1. V lost 0 bases and J lost 6; bases outside the gene matches: 6. The CDR3 is 15 residues long. Germline CDR1 ENHRY, CDR2 SYGVKD. The CDR3 reads CAISESPAGGHGYTF. CDR3 DNA: TGTGCCATCAGTGAGTCTCCGGCAGGGGGCCATGGCTACACCTTC.

This chain connects TRBV2 to TRBJ2-7; 8 nucleotides align to TRBD2. Germline V CDR1 and CDR2: SNHLY, FYNNEI. This CDR3 has 13 residues. Germline trimming cut 11 bases from V and 0 bases from J; bases unmatched to any gene: 6. For the CDR3, the DNA is TGTGCCGATAGCGGGACCGACTCCTACGAGCAGTACTTC. Encoded protein: CADSGTDSYEQYF.

This CDR3 reads CASSLYVDTEAFF. The CDR3 region has the DNA TGTGCCAGCAGTTTATATGTAGACACTGAAGCTTTCTTT. The V and J genes are TRBV27 and TRBJ1-1; D unresolved. V gave up 1 base and J gave up 3 bases, with 6 bases separating them. This CDR3 spans 13 amino acids. Germline V gene data show CDR1 as MNHEY and CDR2 as SMNVEV (reference sequence).

The chain recombines TRBV2 with TRBJ1-2; no reliable D call. CDR3 length: 15 residues. Germline CDR1 is SNHLY and CDR2 is FYNNEI. V lost 4 bases, J lost 6 bases, and 18 bases lay in between. The CDR3 sequence is CASSGSLNPSDGYTF. For the CDR3, the DNA is TGTGCCAGCAGTGGGTCGCTTAACCCATCGGATGGCTACACCTTC. Filled out from reference TRBV2 and TRBJ1-2, the complete variable domain reads EPEVTQTPSHQVTQMGQEVILRCVPISNHLYFYWYRQILGQKVEFLVSFYNNEISEKSEIFDDQFSVERPDGSNFTLKIRSTKLEDSAMYFCASSGSLNPSDGYTFGSGTRLTVV.

The rearrangement uses TRBV7-3 and TRBJ2-4, with 10 positions matching TRBD1. Looked up from germline, CDR1 is SGHTA and CDR2 is FQGTGA. This CDR3 is built from 16 residues. V was pared by 3 bases and J by 2 bases, with 4 bases of the junction left unmatched. CDR3 nucleotides: TGTGCCAGCAGCTTTGGGACAGGGGAGACCAAAAACATTCAGTACTTC. This sequence encodes CASSFGTGETKNIQYF.

This clone was seen once. The chain has TRBV5-5 and TRBJ2-7, with TRBD2 identical over 13 bases. From germline, CDR1 is SGHKS and CDR2 YYEKEE (reference sequence). The CDR3 consists of 15 residues. V dropped 4 bases and J dropped 2; count of bases not matched to a gene: 3. DNA for the CDR3: TGTGCCAGCAGCCCCGGACTAGCGGGAGCCTACGAGCAGTACTTC. Its protein product is CASSPGLAGAYEQYF.

This rearrangement joins TRBV10-3 to TRBJ1-1; D remains unclear. V lost 3 bases and J lost 4, with 3 bases in between. The CDR3 is 11 residues long. Germline V gives CDR1 ENHRY, CDR2 SYGVKD. This CDR3 reads CAISDGTEAFF. The CDR3 coding sequence is TGTGCCATCAGTGACGGCACTGAAGCTTTCTTT.

The V gene is TRBV9, the J gene TRBJ2-5; 8 bases line up with TRBD2. The CDR3 is made up of 15 amino acids. The germline CDR1 and CDR2 sequences are SGDLS and YYNGEE. V lost 2 bases to trimming and J lost 4 bases; unmatched junction nucleotides: 7. CDR3 bases: TGTGCCAGCAGCGTTAGCGGGATATTTGGAGAGACCCAGTACTTC. Translating gives CASSVSGIFGETQYF. Full variable domain (missing parts from reference TRBV9 and TRBJ2-5): DSGVTQTPKHLITATGQRVTLRCSPRSGDLSVYWYQQSLDQGLQFLIQYYNGEERAKGNILERFSAQQFPDLHSELNLSSLELGDSALYFCASSVSGIFGETQYFGPGTRLLVL.

The sample holds a few counts of this clone. This chain joins TRBV5-1 and TRBJ1-5, with 7 bases matching TRBD1. V lost 4 bases and J lost 4; bases outside the gene matches: 5. CDR1 and CDR2 (germline): SGHRS, YFSETQ. This CDR3 contains 14 residues. In nucleotides, the CDR3 is TGCGCCAGCAGCCGGGACAGCCAAAATCAGCCCCAGCATTTT. This translates into CASSRDSQNQPQHF. Filled out from reference TRBV5-1 and TRBJ1-5, the complete variable domain reads KAGVTQTPRYLIKTRGQQVTLSCSPISGHRSVSWYQQTPGQGLQFLFEYFSETQRNKGNFPGRFSGRQFSNSRSEMNVSTLELGDSALYLCASSRDSQNQPQHFGDGTRLSIL.

This chain joins TRBV28 and TRBJ1-1; the D is unclear. Germline CDR1 and CDR2: MDHEN and SYDVKM. V shed 6 bases and J shed 2 bases, with 7 bases lying between them. The CDR3 contains 12 residues. CDR3 coding DNA: TGTGCCAGCAGGTCGTCCAACACTGAAGCTTTCTTT. This translates into CASRSSNTEAFF.

The chain employs TRBV4-2 and TRBJ1-4; D call uncertain. CDR1 LGHNA and CDR2 YNFKEQ come from the germline V gene. V shed 1 base and J shed 1 base, with 10 bases lying between them. The CDR3 runs 16 residues. As DNA, the CDR3 is TGTGCCAGCAGCCAAGTGATTTCGGTAACTAATGAAAAACTGTTTTTT. This gives the protein CASSQVISVTNEKLFF.

The count of this clone is one. The rearrangement links TRBV14 to TRBJ2-5; no clear D. This CDR3 comprises 12 residues. CDR1 is SGHDN, CDR2 FVKESK, per germline. Trimming took off 1 base at V and 4 bases at J, with 4 bases between the two ends. The CDR3 coding sequence is TGTGCCAGCAGCCAAGTCGGAGAGACCCAGTACTTC. Its translation: CASSQVGETQYF.

The rearrangement joins TRBV19 to TRBJ1-3, with a possible D match to TRBD1 (6 bases). This CDR3 contains 16 residues. CDR1 and CDR2 from the germline V gene are LNHDA and SQIVND (reference sequence). V lost 5 bases and J lost 0, with 14 bases in between. The CDR3 nucleotides read TGTGCCAGTAGTCGTCCCGGACAGAACTCTGGAAACACCATATATTTT. Translated, it gives CASSRPGQNSGNTIYF.

The genes are TRBV7-6 and TRBJ2-3; D uncertain. Germline V gene sequence: CDR1 SGHVS, CDR2 FNYEAQ. The CDR3 contains 14 residues. The V end lost 8 bases, the J end lost 1 base, and 13 bases lay between the germline ends. In nucleotides, the CDR3 is TGTGCCAGCGGCATTATAGGAGGCACAGATACGCAGTATTTT. It encodes CASGIIGGTDTQYF.

The chain couples TRBV19 to TRBJ1-2, with unresolved D. V was trimmed by 6 bases and J by 4 bases, leaving 12 bases between them. Germline V lookup: CDR1 LNHDA, CDR2 SQIVND (reference sequence). This CDR3 region has 13 residues. Written as DNA, the CDR3 is TGTGCCAGTAGACCGCTCAGCGGCTATGGCTACACCTTC. This codes for CASRPLSGYGYTF.

The chain carries TRBV2 and TRBJ2-3; 7 bases align to TRBD2. This CDR3 contains 17 residues. J was trimmed by 4 bases and V by 0 bases; bases with no gene match: 10. From germline, CDR1 is SNHLY and CDR2 FYNNEI. CDR3 residues: CASSEAQVGGRADTQYF. The CDR3 DNA sequence: TGTGCCAGCAGTGAAGCGCAGGTCGGTGGGAGGGCAGATACGCAGTATTTT.